This T cell receptor (beta chain) was retrieved from a study of T cell responses to AZD1222 COVID-19 vaccine. Whole-study results and caveats: Most donors were white British, females outnumbered males, and clonal diversity was possibly underestimated. Baseline antibody screening turned up just a handful of seropositive AZD1222 recipients. Nearly half of the spike-specific TCRs reportedly recognize variant regions that carry no mutations. Spike-specific TCR breadth rose after two AZD1222 doses, and depth rose as well.

Trimming cost V 4 bases and J 0 bases, with 13 bases left between them. Germline V lookup: CDR1 SGHRS, CDR2 YFSETQ. The CDR3 is 15 amino acids. TCRdb's copy holds only in-frame clones and misses some; the assay was immunoSEQ multiplex PCR. The sample shows 200,000 to 250,000 clones, approximately 94% of them seen only once. Comment on this clone: What it binds is unknown.

The material was peripheral blood, obtained 28 days after the second dose of the MenACWY control vaccine. This chain links TRBV5-1 with TRBJ1-1; D perhaps matches TRBD1 (5 bases). The clonotype comes from an adult who received the MenACWY meningococcal vaccine as a control. CDR3 nucleotides: TGCGCCAGCAGCCCACGACAGTCCTTGAACACTGAAGCTTTCTTT. It yields the protein CASSPRQSLNTEAFF.